The rows below give T cell receptor beta chains drawn from one sample of a study of blood T cell repertoires in COVID-19. Only in-frame clones appear in the TCRdb table, and some are missing; sequencing was by immunoSEQ multiplex PCR. The table includes some 100,000 clones, roughly 87% detected once. Sample: peripheral blood. Every receptor here comes from a human donor in a cohort sampled during active COVID-19. Both conserved end residues are part of each CDR3. D genes are given only for firm matches. Clone size is stated in some rows and not others, as once, few, many or a class when expanded.

D gene	V gene	clone size	J gene	CDR3 protein
NA	TRBV19	NA	TRBJ1-1	CASRKGGGNTEAFF
NA	TRBV25-1	NA	TRBJ2-7	CAGTGGPDEDYEQYF
NA	TRBV5-1	NA	TRBJ2-7	CASSSGGDIEQYF
TRBD1	TRBV10-3	NA	TRBJ1-1	CAISEGTGGGTEAFF
TRBD2	TRBV7-8	NA	TRBJ2-1	CASSLGRGDNSYNEQFF
TRBD1	TRBV6-5	NA	TRBJ2-7	CASRDWQGVGEQYF
TRBD1	TRBV6-5	NA	TRBJ1-5	CASRPTGGGQPQHF
TRBD1	TRBV14	NA	TRBJ2-7	CASSHRTGGDYEQYF
TRBD1	TRBV6-5	NA	TRBJ1-1	CASSYSNRGPLGAFF
NA	TRBV5-1	NA	TRBJ1-1	CASSLPGKNTEAFF
TRBD1	TRBV29-1	NA	TRBJ2-6	CSVESYRGISGANVLTF
TRBD1	TRBV7-9	NA	TRBJ1-2	CASSWAVNRGLVEKDGYTF
NA	TRBV18	NA	TRBJ1-2	CASSPSGDGYGYTF
NA	TRBV19	NA	TRBJ2-7	CASSTSPYEQYF
TRBD1	TRBV19	once	TRBJ2-3	CASTMQGAADTQYF
NA	TRBV18	NA	TRBJ1-5	CASSPARGEQPQHF
NA	TRBV30	NA	TRBJ1-6	CAWAPGVLPSSYNSPLHF
TRBD1	TRBV2	few	TRBJ1-6	CATSGTGGLGNSPLHF
NA	TRBV18	NA	TRBJ2-5	CASSEYQETQYF
NA	TRBV10-3	NA	TRBJ2-1	CAISESTTYNEQFF
NA	TRBV7-9	NA	TRBJ2-1	CASSLVASANERNEQFF
TRBD1	TRBV5-4	NA	TRBJ1-2	CASSLTGVGGYTF
NA	TRBV7-6	NA	TRBJ1-2	CASSRTEGRDGYTF
TRBD1	TRBV19	NA	TRBJ1-1	CATQVHQGVNTEAFF
NA	TRBV5-4	NA	TRBJ2-1	CASSQTGTSNEQFF
NA	TRBV20-1	NA	TRBJ2-3	CSGRRGTQYF
TRBD2	TRBV6-2/TRBV6-3	NA	TRBJ2-1	CASSYGTSGGGEQFF
TRBD1	TRBV7-9	NA	TRBJ1-4	CASSSTGTGIEKLFF
NA	TRBV2	NA	TRBJ2-2	CASTDGRANTGELFF
NA	TRBV19	NA	TRBJ1-1	CASTPGAFF
NA	TRBV29-1	NA	TRBJ2-1	CSETGGRASGVYNEQFF
NA	TRBV6-5	NA	TRBJ1-1	CASSYSTRGLTEAFF
NA	TRBV29-1	NA	TRBJ1-5	CSVVTGSGNQPQHF
TRBD1	TRBV11-3	NA	TRBJ1-4	CASSQMGQGTTNEKLFF
NA	TRBV19	NA	TRBJ1-4	CASSTGQGYGKLFF
NA	TRBV23-1	NA	TRBJ1-1	CASSQSQGPRTEAFF
NA	TRBV7-2	NA	TRBJ2-7	CASSLGASSYEQYF
TRBD2	TRBV4-2	NA	TRBJ2-1	CASSRLLAGGPISYNEQFF
NA	TRBV19	NA	TRBJ1-2	CASSKQGEGYGYTF
TRBD1	TRBV19	NA	TRBJ1-3	CASSKDRFSGNTIYF
NA	TRBV20-1	NA	TRBJ2-5	CSAIRGGTQYF
TRBD1	TRBV11-2	NA	TRBJ2-6	CASSPRVGTGGTGANVLTF